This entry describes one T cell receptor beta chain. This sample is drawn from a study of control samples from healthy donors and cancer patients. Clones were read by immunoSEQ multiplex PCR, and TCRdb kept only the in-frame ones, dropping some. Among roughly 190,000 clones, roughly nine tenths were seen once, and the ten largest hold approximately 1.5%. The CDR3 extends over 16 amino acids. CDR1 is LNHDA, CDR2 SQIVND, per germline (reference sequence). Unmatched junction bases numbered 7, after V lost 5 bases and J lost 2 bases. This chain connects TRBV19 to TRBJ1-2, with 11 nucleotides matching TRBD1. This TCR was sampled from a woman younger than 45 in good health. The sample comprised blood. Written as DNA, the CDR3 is TGTGCCAGTAGTGACCCCGGGACAGGGGGGAACTATGGCTACACCTTC. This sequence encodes CASSDPGTGGNYGYTF.